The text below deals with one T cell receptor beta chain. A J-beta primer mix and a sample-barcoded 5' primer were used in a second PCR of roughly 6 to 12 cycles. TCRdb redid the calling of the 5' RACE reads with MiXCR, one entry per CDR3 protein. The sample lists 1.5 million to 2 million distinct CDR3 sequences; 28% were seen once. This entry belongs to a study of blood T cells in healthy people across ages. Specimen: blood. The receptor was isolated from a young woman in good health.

CDR3 amino acids: CATSDSGWTVGDTQYF. Written as DNA, the CDR3 is TGTGCCACCAGTGATTCTGGTTGGACAGTAGGGGATACGCAGTATTTT. The rearrangement uses TRBV24-1 and TRBJ2-3, with D possibly being TRBD1 (6 bases). Germline CDR1 is KGHDR and CDR2 is SFDVKD. The V and J ends lost 2 bases and 6 bases respectively, with 17 bases between them. The CDR3 covers 16 residues.